The sequence of this T cell receptor beta chain was determined in a study of preoperative IRX-2 immunotherapy in early breast cancer. Noted treatment: preoperative locoregional IRX-2 cytokine immunotherapy. Sequencing used immunoSEQ multiplex PCR; TCRdb keeps in-frame clones, though not all of them. The sample shows roughly 93,000 clones, 86% of them seen only once. Sequencing was performed on tumor tissue, taken after IRX-2 immunotherapy. The TCR originated in a human donor with breast cancer.

This CDR3 reads CASSAATVKSNQPQHF. DNA of the CDR3: TGTGCCAGCAGCGCGGCGACAGTCAAGAGCAATCAGCCCCAGCATTTT. The V gene is TRBV7-8, the J gene TRBJ1-5; weak D call: TRBD1 (5 bases). The ends were cut back, 5 bases at V and 1 base at J, with 15 bases in the middle. CDR3 length equals 16 residues. Germline assignment: CDR1 SGHVS and CDR2 FQNEAQ. The variable domain in full, completed from reference TRBV7-8 and TRBJ1-5, reads GAGVSQSPRYKVAKRGQDVALRCDPISGHVSLFWYQQALGQGPEFLTYFQNEAQLDKSGLPSDRFFAERPEGSVSTLKIQRTQQEDSAVYLCASSAATVKSNQPQHFGDGTRLSIL.